This T cell receptor beta chain is from a study of sequential checkpoint blockade in melanoma. Study summary: Randomization was 1:1 between first-line nivolumab→ipilimumab and ipilimumab→nivolumab. After both sequences, patients received maintenance nivolumab.

Generated by immunoSEQ multiplex PCR, the TCRdb table keeps only in-frame clones and is missing some. This sample has under 50,000 clones, with about 88% found just once. Per germline, CDR1 MNHEY and CDR2 SMNVEV (reference sequence). The CDR3 totals 13 residues. The V end was cut by 6 bases, the J end by 3 bases, with 12 bases between. Treatment noted: randomized to nivolumab then ipilimumab (arm A) or the reverse (arm B). None of the patients previously received DNA-damaging chemotherapy. The source is a human donor with melanoma. Sample: CD8+ T cells sorted from blood (inferred from file names), taken from a patient given nivolumab and ipilimumab in sequence. The chain carries TRBV27 and TRBJ2-7, with D maybe TRBD1 (6 bases). This CDR3 reads CASSPTGFYEQYF. The CDR3, as DNA: TGTGCCAGCAGCCCTACAGGGTTCTACGAGCAGTACTTC.